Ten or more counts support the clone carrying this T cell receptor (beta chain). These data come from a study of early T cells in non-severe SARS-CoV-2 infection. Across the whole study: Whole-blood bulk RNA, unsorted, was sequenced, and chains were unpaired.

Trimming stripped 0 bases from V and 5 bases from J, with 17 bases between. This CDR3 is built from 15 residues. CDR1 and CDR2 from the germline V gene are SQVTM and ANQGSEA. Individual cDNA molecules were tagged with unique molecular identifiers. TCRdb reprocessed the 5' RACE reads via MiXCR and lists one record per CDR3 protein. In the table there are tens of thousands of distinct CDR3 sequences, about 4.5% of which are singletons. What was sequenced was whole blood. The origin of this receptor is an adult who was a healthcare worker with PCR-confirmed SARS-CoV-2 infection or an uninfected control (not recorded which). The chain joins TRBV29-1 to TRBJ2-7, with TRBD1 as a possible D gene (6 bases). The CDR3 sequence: CSVEDPDRGIHEQYF. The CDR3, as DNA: TGCAGCGTTGAAGATCCGGATAGGGGGATCCACGAGCAGTACTTC.